The source of this T cell receptor beta chain is a study of cytomegalovirus exposure and HLA in healthy donors. The overall study: A preliminary data release comprised roughly 80 million unique TCRs obtained from HLA-typed donors.

Germline V gives CDR1 SGHTA, CDR2 FQGTGA. The CDR3 sequence is 14 residues long. With V trimmed by 5 bases and J by 5 bases, 7 bases remained unmatched. Primers for the PCR totalled 60 Vbeta and 13 Jbeta. The repertoire was sequenced with immunoSEQ multiplex PCR; TCRdb's copy has only in-frame clones and lacks some. Of around 170,000 clones detected, roughly 70% appear once; the ten largest clones hold around 1.5%. The origin of this receptor is a girl aged 10 to 17 in good health and CMV-seronegative. The chain is built from TRBV7-3 and TRBJ1-1; 8 nucleotides agree with TRBD1. Sequences were obtained from PBMCs. The CDR3 loop reads CASSPGQGGTEAFF. CDR3 bases: TGTGCCAGCAGCCCAGGACAGGGTGGAACTGAAGCTTTCTTT.